Listed below are T cell receptor beta chains from one sample, sequenced in a study of T cell responses to AZD1222 COVID-19 vaccine. Clones were sequenced by immunoSEQ multiplex PCR, and TCRdb holds only the in-frame ones, with some missing. The sample yields about 98,000 clones, 86% seen once. This material consisted of peripheral blood, taken on day 0 of AZD1222 vaccination. The origin of the receptors is an adult in good health. The CDR3 runs from the conserved cysteine through the conserved F or W. Fields, in order: V gene, clone size, CDR3 protein. Not every row has a clone size; where given, it reads once, few, many or a size class.

>TRBV2|-
CASSASRGAQETQYF
>TRBV9|-
CASSPEDHSLSPQHF
>TRBV24-1|-
CATSDLTSGRSAEQFF
>TRBV7-2|-
CASSTGGRNTEAFF
>TRBV28|-
CASNEQGTPQETQYF
>TRBV6-1|-
CASSEFPRGQSYMNTEAFF
>TRBV9|-
CASSPRQGIQETQYF
>TRBV2|-
CASSIQGTGELFF
>TRBV5-1|-
CASSGDRGHGYTF
>TRBV5-1|once
CASRRLAGVTDTQYF
>TRBV11-2|-
CASSLVRIRAGELFF
>TRBV29-1|-
CSVGQGYLYGYTF
>TRBV5-6|once
CASSFGTGEPNQPQHF
>TRBV4-2|-
CASSPHPGTGGEGTHSPLHF
>TRBV5-1|-
CASSSGGHSTDTQYF
>TRBV7-2|-
CASSSRAAYQPEQYF
>TRBV2|once
CASSGITGLLNQPQHF
>TRBV5-4|-
CASSPDRVVNTEAFF
>TRBV19|-
CASSIGPPHRGNDEQYF
>TRBV6-2/TRBV6-3|-
CASSYPGTGGRNQPQHF
>TRBV9|-
CASSVQGSYNEQFF
>TRBV4-1|-
CASKGGFGTGELFF
>TRBV29-1|-
CSVESRAYEQYF
>TRBV11-2|-
CASSLDIVGGSYNEQFF
>TRBV7-3|-
CASSLTGGDTEAFF
>TRBV19|-
CASTASGRLDNEQFF
>TRBV25-1|-
CASSESSLGGAFF
>TRBV5-1|few
CASSLDSLSIGEAFF
>TRBV6-2/TRBV6-3|-
CASSPPIGQRINEKLFF
>TRBV6-2/TRBV6-3|-
CASSSGVQPQHF
>TRBV7-2|-
CASSLVGTGLETQYF
>TRBV7-9|-
CASGGSEPPYEQYF
>TRBV7-9|-
CASSHGQGPKAFF
>TRBV30|-
CAWSPGTPYSNQPQHF
>TRBV12-3/TRBV12-4|-
CASSHPSTEQYF
>TRBV4-1|-
CASSQGPGTGDYGYTF
>TRBV2|-
CASTSSGTGPYEQYF
>TRBV6-5|-
CASSYIRASVSGELFF
>TRBV12-3/TRBV12-4|-
CASSSLWQPQHF
>TRBV30|-
CAWSLSRGYAFF
>TRBV7-6|-
CASSPTYQETQYF
>TRBV19|-
CASSIRRNTEAFF
>TRBV5-1|-
CASSFSSQGNEQFF
>TRBV5-4|-
CASSRLAGESYEQYF
>TRBV19|-
CASSGGGSGPQHF
>TRBV19|few
CASSRDSGPYGYTF
>TRBV4-2|-
CASSHRQGEAFF
>TRBV28|-
CASTPTGRSGYTF
>TRBV6-5|-
CASRGQGRDEQFF
>TRBV30|-
CAWSNRRPGGSEQYF
>TRBV20-1|once
CSARSTYEQYF
>TRBV3-1/TRBV3-2|-
CASSQETQTQYF
>TRBV6-6|-
CASSLGLRQGAHSANYGYTF
>TRBV5-1|-
CASSTGTGGEKLFF
>TRBV30|-
CAWRGGGTEAFF